This T cell receptor beta chain was captured in a study of shared clonotypes between healthy human individuals. Study information: Per donor, CD8 memory used one plate, CD8 naive used two, CD4 memory used three and CD4 naive used three.

Germline assignment: CDR1 SGHRS and CDR2 YFSETQ. This CDR3 spans 17 amino acids. The junction had 8 bases not matched to a gene; V was cut back by 4 bases and J by 0 bases. This was a deep-level run. Produced via immunoSEQ multiplex PCR; TCRdb's table is partial and in-frame only. The sample yields roughly 760,000 clones, approximately 74% seen once. A remark on this clone: Its cognate antigen is unknown.

Findings and limits, study-wide: Researchers found naive subsets generally carried larger estimated richness than memory subsets. An anticipated effect of sequencing depth on clonotype sharing among donors was recognized.

The sample was memory CD4+ T cells sorted from blood. As for subset: CD45RA-negative fraction. The chain joins TRBV5-1 to TRBJ2-2; 8 bases are a match to TRBD2. This receptor was taken from a woman in her 30s in good health. The CDR3 is CASSRSGSEANTGELFF. As DNA, the CDR3 is TGCGCCAGCAGCCGGAGCGGGAGTGAAGCGAACACCGGGGAGCTGTTTTTT.